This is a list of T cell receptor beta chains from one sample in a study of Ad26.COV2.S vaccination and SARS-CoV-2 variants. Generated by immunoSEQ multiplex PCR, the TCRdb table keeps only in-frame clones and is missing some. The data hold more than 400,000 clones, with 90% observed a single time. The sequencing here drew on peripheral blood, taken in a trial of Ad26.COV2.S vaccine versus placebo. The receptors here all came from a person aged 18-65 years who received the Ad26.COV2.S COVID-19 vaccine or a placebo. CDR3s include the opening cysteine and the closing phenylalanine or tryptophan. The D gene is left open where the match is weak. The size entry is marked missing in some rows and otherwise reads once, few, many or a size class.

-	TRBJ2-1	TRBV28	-	TGTGCCAGCAGTTTATTGAGTGGTAATGAGCAGTTCTTC	CASSLLSGNEQFF
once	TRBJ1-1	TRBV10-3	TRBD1	TGTGCCATCAGGGGGACAGTGAACACTGAAGCTTTCTTT	CAIRGTVNTEAFF
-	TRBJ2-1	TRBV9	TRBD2	TGTGCCAGCAGCCCCTCGACTAGCGGGAGATTATATGAGCAGTTCTTC	CASSPSTSGRLYEQFF
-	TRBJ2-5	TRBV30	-	TGTGCCTGGAGTAACGGAGGGCCAGAGACCCAGTACTTC	CAWSNGGPETQYF
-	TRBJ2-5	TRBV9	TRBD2	TGTGCCAGCAGCAACCGACTAGCGGGAGATAGGACCCAGTACTTC	CASSNRLAGDRTQYF
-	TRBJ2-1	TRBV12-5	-	TGTGCTAGTGGTTTGAGTGCGCTAGCAGGTGAGCAGTTCTTC	CASGLSALAGEQFF
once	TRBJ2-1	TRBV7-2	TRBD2	TGTGCCAGCAGCCCCACCGGGGCGGGAGGTCAAAGGCCTGAGCAGTTCTTC	CASSPTGAGGQRPEQFF
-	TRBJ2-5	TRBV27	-	TGTGCCAGCACCCCCGCGGGTCGGGAGACCCAGTACTTC	CASTPAGRETQYF
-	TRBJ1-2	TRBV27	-	TGTGCCAGCAGTTTATATCCCCCACGAGGGGGACACTATGGCTACACCTTC	CASSLYPPRGGHYGYTF
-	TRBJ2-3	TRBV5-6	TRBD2	TGTGCCAGCAGCCTATACCCTTCGGGACTAGCGGGAGCTGGTACGCAGTATTTT	CASSLYPSGLAGAGTQYF
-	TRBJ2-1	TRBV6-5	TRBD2	TGTGCCAGCAGTTACTCGACTAGCGGGACCTACAATGAGCAGTTCTTC	CASSYSTSGTYNEQFF
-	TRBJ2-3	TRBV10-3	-	TGTGCCATCAGTGGGGGTCTCTACAGCACAGATACGCAGTATTTT	CAISGGLYSTDTQYF
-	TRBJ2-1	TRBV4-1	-	TGCGCCAGCAGCCAAACGGGGGAAAGGAGCTCCTACAATGAGCAGTTCTTC	CASSQTGERSSYNEQFF
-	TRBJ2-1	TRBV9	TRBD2	TGTGCCAGCAGCCCTGGGGGGGTATCAAATGAGCAGTTCTTC	CASSPGGVSNEQFF
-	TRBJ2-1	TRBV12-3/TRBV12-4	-	TGTGCCAGCAGTAAAGCTGGGCTAGCGGAGCAGTTCTTC	CASSKAGLAEQFF
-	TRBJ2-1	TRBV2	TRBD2	TGTGCCAGCAGCGGGACTAGCGGGAGGGCCAGAGAGCAGTTCTTC	CASSGTSGRAREQFF
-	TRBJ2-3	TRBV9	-	TGTGCCAGCAGCGTAGAGGCGGTCCCCACAGATACGCAGTATTTT	CASSVEAVPTDTQYF
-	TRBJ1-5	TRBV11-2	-	TGTGCCAGCAGCTCCGGGACCCTGGGCAATCAGCCCCAGCATTTT	CASSSGTLGNQPQHF
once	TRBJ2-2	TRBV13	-	TGTGCCAGCAGGGCGGAAGGCGGCGGGGAGCTGTTTTTT	CASRAEGGGELFF
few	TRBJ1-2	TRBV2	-	TGTGCCAGCAGTGAGACCGAGAAGAGGGGAGGCTACACCTTC	CASSETEKRGGYTF
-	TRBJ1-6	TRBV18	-	TGTGCCAGCTCACCTGCGGGGGCCTCTGGGTCACCCCTCCACTTT	CASSPAGASGSPLHF
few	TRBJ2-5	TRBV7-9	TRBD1	TGTGCCAGCAGCCTCGGGACAGGGGATCAAGAGACCCAGTACTTC	CASSLGTGDQETQYF
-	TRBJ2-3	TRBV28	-	TGTGCCACCTTGGACTGGGTGAGCGCAGATACGCAGTATTTT	CATLDWVSADTQYF
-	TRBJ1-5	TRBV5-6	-	TGTGCCAGCAGCTTGAGTTCAGGCGCCGGCCACCTCAATCAGCCCCAGCATTTT	CASSLSSGAGHLNQPQHF
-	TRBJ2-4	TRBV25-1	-	TGTGCCAGCAGTGAAAGGACGCAGGGAGGTGCCAAAAACATTCAGTACTTC	CASSERTQGGAKNIQYF
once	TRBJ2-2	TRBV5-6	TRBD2	TGTGCCAGCAGCTTGGTAGCGGGCGGGCACCCGAACACCGGGGAGCTGTTTTTT	CASSLVAGGHPNTGELFF
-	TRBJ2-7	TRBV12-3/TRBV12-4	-	TGTGCCAGCAGTTTAGAAGTCGCCTACGAGCAGTACTTC	CASSLEVAYEQYF
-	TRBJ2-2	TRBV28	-	TGTGCCAGCAGTTTAGAACTAGCACAGAACACCGGGGAGCTGTTTTTT	CASSLELAQNTGELFF
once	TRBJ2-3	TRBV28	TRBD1	TGTGCCAGCAGTTTAGGGATAACAGGGGCTAGTAGCACAGATACGCAGTATTTT	CASSLGITGASSTDTQYF
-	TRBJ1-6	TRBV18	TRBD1	TGTGCCAGCTCGGGACAGGGGTTGAATTCACCCCTCCACTTT	CASSGQGLNSPLHF
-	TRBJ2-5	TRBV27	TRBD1	TGTGCCAGCAGTTTTAGACAGGGGGCCGACCAAGAGACCCAGTACTTC	CASSFRQGADQETQYF
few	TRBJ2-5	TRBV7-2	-	TGTGCCAGCAGCCCTGGGGGCGGGAGCGGGGAGACCCAGTACTTC	CASSPGGGSGETQYF
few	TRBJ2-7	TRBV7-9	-	TGTGCCAGCAGCCGTGGACTACTCGAGCAGTACTTC	CASSRGLLEQYF
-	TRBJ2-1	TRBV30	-	TGTGCCTCGCGGGTGGACTACAATGAGCAGTTCTTC	CASRVDYNEQFF
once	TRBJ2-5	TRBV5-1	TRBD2	TGCGCCAGCAGCTTAGGCGGGAGAGATGAGACCCAGTACTTC	CASSLGGRDETQYF
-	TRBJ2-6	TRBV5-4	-	TGTGCCAGCAGCCGGGAGCTAGAGCCTTCTGGGGCCAACGTCCTGACTTTC	CASSRELEPSGANVLTF
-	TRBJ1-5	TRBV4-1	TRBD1	TGCGCCAGCAGCCAAGCCGGGACAGACAATCAGCCCCAGCATTTT	CASSQAGTDNQPQHF
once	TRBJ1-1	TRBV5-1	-	TGCGCCAGCAGCTTACGCGGCACTGAAGCTTTCTTT	CASSLRGTEAFF